The T cell receptor (beta chain) under discussion was sequenced for a study of cytomegalovirus exposure and HLA in healthy donors (dated by TCRdb to about 2017). As for the study more broadly: In an earlier analysis of approximately 640 of the donors, about 270 Gb of sequence data and 90 million to 130 million unique TCR beta sequences from 150 million to 200 million T cells were reported. An early release that covered approximately 600 HLA-typed donors contained about 300 gigabases of sequencing data and 70 million to 100 million unique TCR sequences. Among the roughly 400 genotyped donors, approximately 77% belonged to the genetic ancestry cluster associated with self-reported Caucasian donors. The aim of the study was to test whether cataloging public T cell receptors could identify signatures of past pathogen exposure. The T cell repertoires of some 670 subjects were profiled by immunosequencing and related to cytomegalovirus serostatus. Along with the roughly 670-subject first cohort, a separate validation cohort of more than 90 different subjects was used. The study combined high-throughput TCR immunosequencing, statistical association of individual TCRs with disease status, and machine learning to predict cytomegalovirus infection status. In a later analysis, previously published TCR beta repertoires from 600 to 850 donors were re-analyzed and high-resolution HLA genotyping was added so that TCR occurrence patterns could be studied. The later analysis used no new phenotypic data to find candidate immune exposures, relying instead on TCR beta sequences and their occurrence across donors. An earlier analysis of 500 to 750 of the donors applied high-throughput TCR beta sequencing to assess whether each TCR beta V gene segment acted as functional or pseudogenic. Donor age, sex, ethnicity and CMV serostatus were compiled alongside the repertoire data. In a later genetic analysis, genome-wide SNP genotypes for about 60% of the 666 donors were used, and that subset was treated as a discovery cohort. All discovery cohort repertoires had been generated using a single sequencing platform. Both class I and class II loci were covered by HLA typing, at four-digit resolution. The number of donors typed differed by locus, with roughly 629-640 for A, B, C, DRB1 and DQB1, about 500 for DQA1, 600 to 610 for DPA1, and 450 to 480 for DPB1. Because of strong linkage in the cohort, roughly five DR-DQ haplotypes were treated as single units for association and clustering. Across 398 genotyped donors of the cohort, an average of about 200,000 unique TCR beta nucleotide sequences per donor were sequenced, and roughly 18% of those sequences were non-productive.

With respect to this clone: What antigen it recognizes has not been identified.

In total, 630 or so healthy bone marrow donors made up the cohort. All cohort members were sampled while nominally healthy, although unrecorded immune exposures were likely present. The donor tested CMV seronegative and was one of the 352 seronegative cohort members. A peripheral blood sample was collected from each donor, and TCR beta sequencing was performed on peripheral blood mononuclear cells. The Qiagen DNeasy Blood Extraction Kit was used to extract genomic DNA from the blood cell samples. General conclusions and limits of the study: Specific HLA alleles were associated with 15,000 to 20,000 TCR beta sequences at a false discovery rate of 0.05 in a later analysis. In a later genetic analysis, fewer N-insertions in productive TCRs were reported among donors in an Asian-associated ancestry cluster than the 666-donor mean. Immune exposure information for the cohort was limited to CMV serostatus. The study gave a list of under 200 TCR beta chains associated with cytomegalovirus. A later genetic analysis associated a missense DCLRE1C variant with V-gene and J-gene trimming of TCR beta chains, and an independent cohort replicated the association. Three of the identified cytomegalovirus-associated TCR beta chains were confirmed in vitro to be specific for cytomegalovirus antigens. A further reported finding was that TCR beta sequences accurately predicted the HLA-A and HLA-B alleles for most subjects in the first cohort. In a later analysis, most CMV-associated TCR beta chains were found to appear HLA-restricted, with HLA associations seemingly driven largely by CMV exposure. Linkage disequilibrium might explain the correlated functional status among segregating V segments, but an unknown experimental factor could not be ruled out. When HLA alleles, especially DR and DQ, strongly co-occurred, TCR associations were difficult to assign to individual alleles. A later analysis reported that several top co-occurrence clusters appeared linked to parvovirus B19, influenza, CMV and Epstein-Barr virus. Because the 87-base-pair reads could not distinguish some IMGT-functional V segments, including TRBV6-2 and TRBV6-3, those segments were excluded. The presence/absence analyses assumed that sequencing depth was roughly uniform across donors, and that assumption may not be true. Cytomegalovirus status was reported to be diagnosed by the classifier with high specificity and sensitivity in both the original and validation cohorts. A group of highly shared sequence variants was considered likely to be a technical artifact of the sequencing pipeline. HLA typing was unavailable for some donors at each locus, so association tests used only the typed subset. In a later analysis, HLA-associated TCR beta chains showed more clonal expansion and lower generation probabilities than non-associated chains that were equally common. In an earlier analysis of 587 of the donors, most TCR beta V segments appeared in productive rearrangements about 87% or about 30% of the time, broadly matching IMGT annotations. According to the authors, the approach could potentially be generalized to other disease states and immunological phenotypes. This cohort had only TCR beta chains sequenced, and the lack of alpha or paired-chain data limited which features could be detected. According to a later analysis, TCR association rates differed among HLA loci, with DRB1 alleles showing the most associated TCRs and HLA-C alleles showing the fewest. Most TCR sequences were observed very rarely across donors, whereas some public TCRs were present in many individuals. Because counts were too low, 15 or so rarely observed V segments, including chromosome 9 orphons, were excluded from the earlier analysis of around 590 of the donors.

CDR1 is given as SGHTA and CDR2 as FQGNSA, both from the germline V gene. There are 13 amino acids in the CDR3, from cysteine to phenylalanine inclusive. Of all the DNA, just the CDR3 is kept, 39 bases in frame from base 1. V is shortened by 7 bases, J by 10 bases, and the region joining them spans 17 bases. Library preparation employed the immunoSEQ multiplex PCR assay. The multiplex PCR relied on a mix of 60 forward primers for TCR Vbeta segments and 13 reverse primers for TCR Jbeta segments. The CDR3 region of rearranged TCR beta genes was amplified from genomic DNA with a multiplex PCR assay. The Illumina HiSeq System was used to sequence the amplified TCR beta libraries as 87-base-pair reads. Per the source publication's procedure: In a later analysis, some 80 million unique TCR beta chains were counted across the roughly 610 repertoires, and some 10 million of these chains were shared by at least two donors. A nearest-neighbor algorithm error-corrected the raw reads and collapsed the reads into unique sequences, merging closely related sequences to remove PCR and sequencing errors. Alignment of CDR3 sequences to IMGT reference sequences was used to assign V, D and J gene segments. For a sequence to be retained, at least a six-nucleotide match to both a V gene segment and a J gene segment was required. Rearrangements were classified as productive when the CDR3 lacked stop codons and remained in frame with V and J, and all other rearrangements were classified as non-productive. Following IMGT convention, CDR3 was defined as the stretch from the second conserved V-encoded cysteine to the conserved J-encoded phenylalanine. Sequences without an unambiguous match to a single V gene segment were excluded from the earlier analysis of about 630 of the donors. In an earlier analysis of approximately 500 of the donors, a V segment was called functional when productive rearrangements were above 56.7%, and segregating when the standard deviation between donors exceeded 5%. A statistical classification framework was developed to diagnose cytomegalovirus status using the catalog of TCR beta chain sequences. In a later analysis, V and J genes were assigned by comparing TCR nucleotide sequences against IMGT/GENE-DB human TR gene sequences. Using the TCRdist pipeline, a later analysis assigned CDR3 sequences along with most-parsimonious VDJ recombination scenarios. In a later analysis, each TCR beta chain was defined by its CDR3 amino acid sequence together with its V-gene family, and reads without a unique V-gene family were excluded. As a way to deal with suspected cross-contamination and a sequencing artifact, a later analysis dropped 640 or so nucleotide sequences that were highly shared and had low generation probability. In a later analysis, a clonal expansion index was calculated for each public chain from normalized within-repertoire ranks of inferred template counts. Generation probabilities in a later analysis came from a VDJ recombination model fitted to out-of-frame rearrangements, and those results were checked against IGoR. A later analysis scored TCR-TCR, TCR-HLA and TCR-CMV co-occurrence with hypergeometric tests, applying a repertoire-size bias correction to TCR pairs. False discovery rates were estimated in a later analysis by permuting HLA or CMV assignments 20 times. In a later analysis, co-occurring TCRs were grouped with DBSCAN, and TCRdist sequence similarity was added when clustering was performed within HLA-allele-positive subsets. For co-occurrence clustering, repertoires with fewer than 30,000 or more than 120,000 public chains were excluded, along with 5 or 6 repertoires with anomalous nucleotide sharing. Held by TCRdb, this immuneACCESS table contains in-frame sequences only and omits some clones. Under half of the omission traces to an unresolved V gene where checked; the cause of the rest is unknown. That table furnishes V, J and clone size, whereas the DNA furnished D and trimming. The table held for this sample gives 95,000 to 150,000 clones. Roughly 2% of the sample rests with the top ten.

Here the chain combines TRBV7-2 and TRBJ2-1; matching of 6 bases hints at TRBD1 as the D gene. The receptor comes from a man aged 35 to 55 in good health and CMV-seronegative. Sequencing was performed on PBMCs. The CDR3 region reads CASTQSNRAEQFF. The nucleotide sequence reads TGTGCCAGCACGCAATCGAACAGGGCCGAGCAGTTCTTC.